These 30 T cell receptor beta chains were sequenced from one sample in a study of shared clonotypes between healthy human individuals. The table came from immunoSEQ multiplex PCR; TCRdb's copy has only in-frame clones and leaves some out. The profile shows about 700,000 clones, approximately 74% of them singletons. Sequencing was performed on memory CD4+ T cells sorted from blood. Specified subset: CD45RA-negative fraction. Receptors were obtained from a woman in her thirties in good health.

The chain combines TRBV5-4 with TRBJ2-1; no clear D gene. Trimming removed 2 bases from V and 10 bases from J, with 19 bases in between. CDR1 is SGHNT, CDR2 YYREEE, per germline (reference sequence). CDR3 length equals 15 residues. CDR3 sequence: CASSFRGIGVGEQFF. The DNA of the CDR3 is TGTGCCAGCAGCTTTCGAGGAATCGGAGTGGGGGAGCAGTTCTTC.

This sequence joins TRBV18 and TRBJ2-3; D ambiguous. Germline V lookup: CDR1 KGHSH, CDR2 LQKENI. The V end was cut by 2 bases, the J end by 4 bases, with 13 bases between. The CDR3 consists of 15 residues. Written as DNA, the CDR3 is TGTGCCAGCTCACCAGTGGCCCTTAGGGCAGATACGCAGTATTTT. This translates into CASSPVALRADTQYF.

This clone was counted between two and nine times. The CDR3 spells CASATTGGRTDTQYF. CDR3 nucleotides: TGCGCCAGCGCCACCACAGGGGGCAGAACAGATACGCAGTATTTT. J is TRBJ2-3 and V is TRBV5-1; 9 nucleotides agree with TRBD1. Trimming cost V 7 bases and J 3 bases; bases outside gene matches: 9. The length of the CDR3 is 15 residues. Germline V gene data show CDR1 as SGHRS and CDR2 as YFSETQ.

This clone was recorded once. The V call is TRBV2, the J call TRBJ1-1; D gene uncertain. The CDR3 is 13 residues long. Trimming pared 7 bases from V and 5 bases from J, leaving 14 bases between. Germline lookup yields CDR1 SNHLY and CDR2 FYNNEI. The chain's CDR3 is CASNYEASTEAFF. CDR3 sequence (DNA): TGTGCCAGCAATTATGAGGCATCTACTGAAGCTTTCTTT.

This clone came up once. The rearrangement joins TRBV7-2 to TRBJ2-7; 7 bases line up with TRBD1. This CDR3 region has 13 residues. Germline CDR1 SGHTA, CDR2 FQGNSA. Germline trimming cut 5 bases from V and 4 bases from J; bases unmatched to any gene: 5. The CDR3 region is CASSRDRKYEQYF. Written as DNA, the CDR3 is TGTGCCAGCAGCCGGGACAGAAAGTACGAGCAGTACTTC.

Of note for this clone: Other DNA sequences in the sample encode the same CDR3. The chain joins TRBV5-1 to TRBJ1-1; D perhaps matches TRBD1 (6 bases). CDR3 size: 14 residues. The V and J ends lost 4 bases and 8 bases respectively, with 18 bases between them. Germline V lookup: CDR1 SGHRS, CDR2 YFSETQ. The CDR3 DNA is TGCGCCAGCAGCCCCGGGACTGGGGGGCTCGAAGCTTTCTTT. This gives the protein CASSPGTGGLEAFF.

The chain joins TRBV6-5 to TRBJ2-1; 8 bases are shared with TRBD2. J gave up 8 bases and V 5 bases, and 8 bases lay outside the gene matches. Germline assignment: CDR1 MNHEY and CDR2 SVGAGI. The CDR3 is made up of 14 amino acids. This chain's CDR3 is CASSGYSGTDEQFF. CDR3 nucleotides: TGTGCCAGCAGTGGGTATAGCGGGACGGATGAGCAGTTCTTC.

The chain is built from TRBV27 and TRBJ2-4; D call uncertain. CDR1 MNHEY and CDR2 SMNVEV come from the germline V gene (reference sequence). There are 13 residues in the CDR3. Trimming removed 2 bases at V and 7 bases at J, with 9 bases between. The CDR3 bases are TGTGCCAGCAGTTTAACTCCGGGTAACATTCAGTACTTC. The encoded protein is CASSLTPGNIQYF.

Note on this clone: The same CDR3 can be traced to other DNA sequences in this sample. V and J are TRBV28 and TRBJ1-2; D is uncertain. V gave up 3 bases and J gave up 2 bases, with 1 base separating them. Germline loops: CDR1 MDHEN, CDR2 SYDVKM. The length of the CDR3 is 11 residues. CDR3 DNA sequence: TGTGCCAGCAGTTTGAACTATGGCTACACCTTC. Encoded protein: CASSLNYGYTF.

This chain joins TRBV18 and TRBJ2-1; tentative D call: TRBD2 (6 bases). This CDR3 has 14 amino acids. V was shortened by 6 bases and J by 3 bases, with 12 bases between the two germline ends. Germline V gene sequence: CDR1 KGHSH, CDR2 LQKENI. The CDR3 DNA reads as TGTGCCAGCTCCCGGGAGACTTTCTACAATGAGCAGTTCTTC. The encoded protein is CASSRETFYNEQFF.

The chain combines TRBV28 with TRBJ2-2; D is uncertain. V lost 7 bases, J lost 5 bases, and 11 bases lay in between. This CDR3 contains 13 residues. Germline-derived CDR1 and CDR2 are MDHEN and SYDVKM. The CDR3: CASTIGPTGELFF. The CDR3 region has the DNA TGTGCCAGCACCATAGGACCTACCGGGGAGCTGTTTTTT.

The chain uses TRBV6-1 and TRBJ2-1; D ambiguous. The CDR3 sequence is 12 residues long. Germline CDR1 reads MNHNS; CDR2 reads SASEGT. Between the trimmed V and J ends, which lost 2 bases and 10 bases, there was a span of 9 bases. The CDR3 sequence: CASSEHELEQFF. The CDR3 coding sequence is TGTGCCAGCAGTGAACACGAATTGGAGCAGTTCTTC.

This chain uses TRBV29-1 with TRBJ1-4; no reliable D call. The germline V and J ends were trimmed by 7 bases and 7 bases, with 19 bases remaining between them. CDR1 and CDR2 from the germline V gene are SQVTM and ANQGSEA. There are 14 residues in the CDR3. The CDR3 loop is CSAGVGGHSEKLFF. The CDR3 DNA reads TGCAGCGCCGGAGTGGGCGGCCATAGTGAAAAACTGTTTTTT.

The genes are TRBV28 and TRBJ2-7; unclear D gene. The CDR3 is made up of 12 amino acids. Germline V CDR1 and CDR2: MDHEN, SYDVKM. The germline V and J ends were trimmed by 11 bases and 2 bases, with 13 bases remaining between them. CDR3 sequence reads: CASGTSTYEQYF. The CDR3 nucleotides are TGTGCCTCAGGAACCTCAACCTACGAGCAGTACTTC.

This CDR3 reads CASSQLAEQFF. The CDR3 nucleotides read TGCGCCAGCAGCCAACTAGCGGAACAGTTCTTC. The chain uses TRBV4-1 and TRBJ2-1, with 7 bases aligning to TRBD2. The length of the CDR3 is 11 residues. CDR1 MGHRA and CDR2 YSYEKL come from the germline V gene. J gave up 13 bases and V 2 bases, and 2 bases lay outside the gene matches.

The chain carries TRBV5-1 and TRBJ1-2; the D is unclear. There are 13 residues in the CDR3. Per the germline V gene, CDR1 is SGHRS and CDR2 is YFSETQ. Deletions cut 4 bases from V and 6 bases from J, with 13 bases between. CDR3 in amino acids: CASSPTEIDGYTF. The CDR3 DNA sequence: TGCGCCAGCAGCCCAACAGAGATCGATGGCTACACCTTC.

The genes are TRBV5-1 and TRBJ2-7; D possibly corresponds to TRBD2 (6 bases). CDR1 and CDR2 (germline): SGHRS, YFSETQ. There are 14 residues in the CDR3. The germline V and J ends were trimmed by 4 bases and 6 bases, with 17 bases remaining between them. CDR3 coding DNA: TGCGCCAGCAGCCAGAGAAGGGACTCATTCGAGCAGTACTTC. Protein: CASSQRRDSFEQYF.

Turning to this clone: The sample has other DNA sequences that encode this CDR3 too. The V call is TRBV19, the J call TRBJ2-7; D is possibly TRBD2 (5 bases). This CDR3 is built from 14 residues. Trimming pared 3 bases from V and 0 bases from J, leaving 9 bases between. Germline CDR1 is LNHDA and CDR2 is SQIVND (reference sequence). CDR3 in DNA: TGTGCCAGTAGTATTCCGGGGAGCTCCTACGAGCAGTACTTC. Protein product: CASSIPGSSYEQYF.

This clone was found a few times. This chain links TRBV11-1 with TRBJ2-2, with TRBD1 matching 7 bases. The germline V gene has CDR1 SGHAT and CDR2 FQDESV (reference sequence). V lost 1 base, J lost 2 bases, and 4 bases stayed unmatched. The CDR3 consists of 16 residues. CDR3 protein: CASSLGQGLNTGELFF. The CDR3 nucleotides are TGTGCCAGCAGCTTAGGACAGGGCCTCAACACCGGGGAGCTGTTTTTT.

This rearrangement joins TRBV5-1 to TRBJ2-3, with D possibly being TRBD1 or TRBD2 (5 bases each). Trimming pared 0 bases from V and 2 bases from J, leaving 10 bases between. Germline V lookup: CDR1 SGHRS, CDR2 YFSETQ. The CDR3 spans 15 residues. The CDR3 reads CASSLAPGPTDTQYF. The DNA for the CDR3 is TGCGCCAGCAGCTTGGCCCCGGGGCCCACAGATACGCAGTATTTT. Looking up the rest from reference TRBV5-1 and TRBJ2-3 gives the full variable domain: KAGVTQTPRYLIKTRGQQVTLSCSPISGHRSVSWYQQTPGQGLQFLFEYFSETQRNKGNFPGRFSGRQFSNSRSEMNVSTLELGDSALYLCASSLAPGPTDTQYFGPGTRLTVL.

Written as DNA, the CDR3 is TGTGCCAGCAGTCCGGGGGGGCGGAGTTACAATGAGCAGTTCTTC. It specifies CASSPGGRSYNEQFF. The chain uses TRBV2 and TRBJ2-1; 8 positions agree with TRBD2. The ends lost 5 bases at V and 4 bases at J; junction bases unmatched: 7. The CDR3 is 15 amino acids. Per the germline V gene, CDR1 is SNHLY and CDR2 is FYNNEI.

The sample holds many counts of this clone. The CDR3 sequence: CASSLGEGAGNEQFF. DNA for the CDR3: TGCGCCAGCAGCTTGGGCGAAGGGGCGGGCAATGAGCAGTTCTTC. The rearrangement uses TRBV5-1 and TRBJ2-1; perhaps D is TRBD1 or TRBD2 (5 bases each). The ends were cut back, 0 bases at V and 6 bases at J, with 13 bases in the middle. Germline assignment: CDR1 SGHRS and CDR2 YFSETQ. The CDR3 runs to 15 residues. The entire variable domain, with the rest obtained from reference TRBV5-1 and TRBJ2-1, is as follows: KAGVTQTPRYLIKTRGQQVTLSCSPISGHRSVSWYQQTPGQGLQFLFEYFSETQRNKGNFPGRFSGRQFSNSRSEMNVSTLELGDSALYLCASSLGEGAGNEQFFGPGTRLTVL.

This clone was recorded once. This sequence joins TRBV7-2 and TRBJ2-5, with 7 bases aligning to TRBD1. The CDR3 totals 15 residues. Germline CDR1 is SGHTA and CDR2 is FQGNSA. Trimming removed 4 bases from V and 6 bases from J; junction bases left unmatched: 11. Written as DNA, the CDR3 is TGTGCCAGCAGCTCCGGACAGGTTTCGCAGCAGACCCAGTACTTC. This codes for CASSSGQVSQQTQYF.

This chain uses TRBV11-1 with TRBJ2-1; D is possibly TRBD1 or TRBD2 (5 bases each). Germline loops: CDR1 SGHAT, CDR2 FQDESV (reference sequence). CDR3 length equals 14 residues. The V gene lost 6 bases and the J gene lost 7 bases, with 16 bases spanning the gap. The CDR3 sequence is CASSNPGTINEQFF. Written as DNA, the CDR3 is TGTGCCAGCAGTAACCCCGGGACGATAAATGAGCAGTTCTTC. Based on the CDR3 plus reference TRBV11-1 and TRBJ2-1, the full variable domain is EAEVAQSPRYKITEKSQAVAFWCDPISGHATLYWYRQILGQGPELLVQFQDESVVDDSQLPKDRFSAERLKGVDSTLKIQPAELGDSAMYLCASSNPGTINEQFFGPGTRLTVL.

This sequence joins TRBV6-4 and TRBJ2-6; the D gene is possibly TRBD1 (6 bases). The CDR3 contains 17 residues. V lost 5 bases and J lost 0, with 14 bases in between. Germline CDR1 reads MRHNA; CDR2 reads SNTAGT. The CDR3 loop reads CASSPGHSFSGANVLTF. Written as DNA, the CDR3 is TGTGCCAGCAGTCCGGGACATTCGTTCTCTGGGGCCAACGTCCTGACTTTC.

The chain carries TRBV5-6 and TRBJ2-1; D possibly corresponds to TRBD2 (6 bases). The CDR3 has 15 amino acids. The V end lost 4 bases, the J end lost 8 bases, and 19 bases lay between the germline ends. CDR1 is SGHDT and CDR2 is YYEEEE in the germline V gene. The CDR3 nucleotides read TGTGCCAGCAGCCGGGACTGGGCAATGGGTTATGAGCAGTTCTTC. It is translated as CASSRDWAMGYEQFF.

In this sample, this clone turned up once. The V call is TRBV2, the J call TRBJ2-1; D not resolved. CDR3 length: 13 residues. Trimming removed 2 bases at V and 5 bases at J, with 7 bases between. CDR1 and CDR2 from the germline V gene are SNHLY and FYNNEI. CDR3 in amino acids: CASSELRDNEQFF. The CDR3 coding sequence is TGTGCCAGCAGTGAACTCCGGGACAATGAGCAGTTCTTC.

Note on this clone: Different DNA sequences within this sample yield the same CDR3. This chain links TRBV5-6 with TRBJ2-5; D call uncertain. The length of the CDR3 is 11 residues. Germline values: CDR1 SGHDT, CDR2 YYEEEE. The V end lost 5 bases, the J end lost 5 bases, and 7 bases lay between the germline ends. CDR3 residues: CASSLRETQYF. The CDR3 coding sequence is TGTGCCAGCAGTCTAAGGGAGACCCAGTACTTC.

The genes are TRBV6-1 and TRBJ1-4, with D possibly being TRBD1 (5 bases). With 2 bases removed from V and 0 bases from J, the gap between germline ends came to 10 bases. The CDR3 runs to 16 residues. Germline CDR1 reads MNHNS; CDR2 reads SASEGT. CDR3 residues: CASSERKGSTNEKLFF. The CDR3 DNA is TGTGCCAGCAGTGAAAGAAAGGGGTCAACTAATGAAAAACTGTTTTTT.

The chain couples TRBV5-1 to TRBJ2-3; 9 bases align to TRBD2. Germline CDR1 SGHRS, CDR2 YFSETQ. J lost 2 bases, V lost 2 bases, and 6 bases had no gene match. CDR3 length: 16 amino acids. This CDR3 is CASSLGLAGFTDTQYF. The CDR3 DNA is TGCGCCAGCAGCTTAGGGCTAGCGGGATTCACAGATACGCAGTATTTT.